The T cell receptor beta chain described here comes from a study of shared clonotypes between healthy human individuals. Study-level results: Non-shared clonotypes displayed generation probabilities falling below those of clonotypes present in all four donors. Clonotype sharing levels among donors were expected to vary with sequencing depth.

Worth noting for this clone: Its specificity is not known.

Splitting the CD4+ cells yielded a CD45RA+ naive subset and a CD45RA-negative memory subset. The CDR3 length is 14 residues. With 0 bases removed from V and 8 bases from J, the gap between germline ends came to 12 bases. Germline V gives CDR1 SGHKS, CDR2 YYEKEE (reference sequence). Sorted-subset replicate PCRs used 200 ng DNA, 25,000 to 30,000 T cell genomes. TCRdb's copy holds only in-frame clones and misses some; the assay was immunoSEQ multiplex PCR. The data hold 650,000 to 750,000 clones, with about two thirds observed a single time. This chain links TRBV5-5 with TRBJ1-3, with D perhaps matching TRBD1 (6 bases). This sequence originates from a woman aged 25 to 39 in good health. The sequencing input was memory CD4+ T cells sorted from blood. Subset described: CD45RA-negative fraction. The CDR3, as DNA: TGTGCCAGCAGCTTGGCAACAGGGAGAGACACCATATATTTT. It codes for CASSLATGRDTIYF. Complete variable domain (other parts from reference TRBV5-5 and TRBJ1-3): DAGVTQSPTHLIKTRGQQVTLRCSPISGHKSVSWYQQVLGQGPQFIFQYYEKEERGRGNFPDRFSARQFPNYSSELNVNALLLGDSALYLCASSLATGRDTIYFGEGSWLTVV.